Below are 11 T cell receptor beta chains sequenced from a single sample in a study of TIL therapy for anti-PD-1-resistant metastatic lung cancer. The immunoSEQ assay was v3. Repertoires were generated with immunoSEQ multiplex PCR, while TCRdb's copy carries only in-frame clones and drops some. The sample includes approximately 10,000 clones, 80% of them seen just once. Time point in this sample: pre-treatment sample, taken before nivolumab and TIL therapy. The input for sequencing was blood, taken at baseline. The receptors derive from a person aged 25 to 85 with non-small cell lung cancer.

This clone has more than one count but fewer than ten. The chain couples TRBV5-6 to TRBJ2-7, with 8 nucleotides matching TRBD2. The CDR3 runs 14 residues. CDR1 is SGHDT and CDR2 is YYEEEE in the germline V gene. J gave up 7 bases and V 4 bases, and 10 bases lay outside the gene matches. CDR3 coding DNA: TGTGCCAGCAGCGTAGTGGGACTAGATGGTGAGCAGTACTTC. Translating it yields CASSVVGLDGEQYF.

V and J are TRBV11-2 and TRBJ2-7; D is unclear. The CDR3 is 11 residues long. Trimming left V 1 base short and J 7 bases short, with 5 bases between. Germline V gene sequence: CDR1 SGHAT, CDR2 FQNNGV. The CDR3 DNA reads as TGTGCCAGCAGCTTAGTTCGTGAGCAGTACTTC. Residues: CASSLVREQYF.

This clone was picked up one time. In DNA, the CDR3 is TGTGCCAGCAGTTGGTGGTCGGGATTTCGAGGTGAGCAGTTCTTC. This translates into CASSWWSGFRGEQFF. The V call is TRBV6-4, the J call TRBJ2-1, with D possibly TRBD2 on 5 matching bases. The CDR3 sequence is 15 residues long. V shed 5 bases and J shed 9 bases, with 20 bases lying between them. From germline, CDR1 is MRHNA and CDR2 SNTAGT.

V and J are TRBV7-3 and TRBJ2-7; possible D gene TRBD1, 5 bases. V dropped 5 bases and J dropped 1 base, with 15 bases sitting between them. The germline V gene encodes CDR1 SGHTA and CDR2 FQGTGA. The CDR3 covers 15 residues. The CDR3 DNA is TGTGCCAGCAGCCCCGTTGACAGACCTTCCTACGAGCAGTACTTC. This gives the protein CASSPVDRPSYEQYF. The whole variable domain, filled in from reference TRBV7-3 and TRBJ2-7, reads GAGVSQTPSNKVTEKGKYVELRCDPISGHTALYWYRQSLGQGPEFLIYFQGTGAADDSGLPNDRFFAVRPEGSVSTLKIQRTERGDSAVYLCASSPVDRPSYEQYFGPGTRLTVT.

V is TRBV19 and J is TRBJ2-3; weak D call: TRBD2 (6 bases). The CDR3 is 14 amino acids. CDR1 is LNHDA, CDR2 SQIVND, per germline (reference sequence). The V and J ends lost 6 bases and 3 bases respectively, with 13 bases between them. CDR3 in amino acids: CASSGRVGTDTQYF. The CDR3 DNA reads TGTGCCAGTAGCGGGAGAGTGGGGACAGATACGCAGTATTTT. The variable domain in full, with the rest retrieved from reference TRBV19 and TRBJ2-3, is DGGITQSPKYLFRKEGQNVTLSCEQNLNHDAMYWYRQDPGQGLRLIYYSQIVNDFQKGDIAEGYSVSREKKESFPLTVTSAQKNPTAFYLCASSGRVGTDTQYFGPGTRLTVL.

This sequence joins TRBV7-2 and TRBJ1-5; TRBD1 is a possible D gene (6 bases). The CDR3 runs 17 residues. Germline loops: CDR1 SGHTA, CDR2 FQGNSA. Trimming pared 5 bases from V and 2 bases from J, leaving 19 bases between. CDR3: CASSVVGAGAGNQPQHF. The DNA of the CDR3 is TGTGCCAGCAGCGTAGTTGGGGCAGGGGCCGGCAATCAGCCCCAGCATTTT.

V gene TRBV19 combines with J gene TRBJ2-5; 7 positions match TRBD1. The CDR3 totals 15 residues. Germline V gene lookup returns CDR1 LNHDA and CDR2 SQIVND (reference sequence). Germline trimming cut 5 bases from V and 5 bases from J; bases unmatched to any gene: 11. CDR3 residues: CASSPGTVSSETQYF. The DNA for the CDR3 is TGTGCCAGTAGTCCGGGGACAGTCAGCAGCGAGACCCAGTACTTC.

The V and J genes are TRBV25-1 and TRBJ2-3, with D tentatively TRBD1 (6 bases). The ends were cut back, 6 bases at V and 7 bases at J, with 14 bases in the middle. Germline CDR1 MGHDK, CDR2 SYGVNS. This CDR3 region has 13 residues. CDR3 residues: CASSRQAGNTQYF. CDR3 in DNA: TGTGCCAGCAGCAGACAGGCAGGGAATACGCAGTATTTT.

The chain couples TRBV27 to TRBJ2-3, with D perhaps TRBD1 (6 bases). Germline lookup yields CDR1 MNHEY and CDR2 SMNVEV (reference sequence). V was cut by 2 bases and J by 4 bases, with 13 bases left in between. CDR3 length equals 15 residues. Written as DNA, the CDR3 is TGTGCCAGCAGTTTAATTTGGGGGCTGGCAGATACGCAGTATTTT. Its translation: CASSLIWGLADTQYF.

The V call is TRBV14, the J call TRBJ2-1, with 10 bases fitting TRBD2. V was pared by 2 bases and J by 2 bases, with 3 bases of the junction left unmatched. Germline values: CDR1 SGHDN, CDR2 FVKESK. The CDR3 is 16 amino acids. The CDR3 DNA follows: TGTGCCAGCAGCCAAAGCGGGAGGGGGGCCTACAATGAGCAGTTCTTC. Translating it yields CASSQSGRGAYNEQFF.

The chain recombines TRBV12-5 with TRBJ1-1; unclear D gene. The CDR3 loop spans 14 amino acids. Germline V gene data show CDR1 as LGHNT and CDR2 as FRNRAP. The V and J ends lost 1 base and 7 bases respectively, with 13 bases between them. This CDR3 reads CASGLAQGRFEAFF. In nucleotides, the CDR3 is TGTGCTAGTGGTTTGGCTCAAGGACGGTTTGAAGCTTTCTTT.